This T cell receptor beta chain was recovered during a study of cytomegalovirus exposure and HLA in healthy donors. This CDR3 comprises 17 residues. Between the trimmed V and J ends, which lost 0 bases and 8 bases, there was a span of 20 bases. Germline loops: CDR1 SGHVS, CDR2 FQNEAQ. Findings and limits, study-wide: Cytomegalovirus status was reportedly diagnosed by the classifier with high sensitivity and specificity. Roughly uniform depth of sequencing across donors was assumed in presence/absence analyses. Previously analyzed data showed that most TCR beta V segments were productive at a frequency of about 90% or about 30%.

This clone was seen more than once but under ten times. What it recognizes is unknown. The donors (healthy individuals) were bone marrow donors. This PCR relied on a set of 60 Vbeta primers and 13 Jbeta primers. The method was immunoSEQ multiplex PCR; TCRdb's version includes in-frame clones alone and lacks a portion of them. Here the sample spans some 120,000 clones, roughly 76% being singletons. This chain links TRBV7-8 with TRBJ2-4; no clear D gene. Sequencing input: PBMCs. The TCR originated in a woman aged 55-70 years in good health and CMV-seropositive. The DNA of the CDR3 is TGTGCCAGCAGCTTAGCGACCCAGGTCCAACTTAAAGACATTCAGTACTTC. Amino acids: CASSLATQVQLKDIQYF.